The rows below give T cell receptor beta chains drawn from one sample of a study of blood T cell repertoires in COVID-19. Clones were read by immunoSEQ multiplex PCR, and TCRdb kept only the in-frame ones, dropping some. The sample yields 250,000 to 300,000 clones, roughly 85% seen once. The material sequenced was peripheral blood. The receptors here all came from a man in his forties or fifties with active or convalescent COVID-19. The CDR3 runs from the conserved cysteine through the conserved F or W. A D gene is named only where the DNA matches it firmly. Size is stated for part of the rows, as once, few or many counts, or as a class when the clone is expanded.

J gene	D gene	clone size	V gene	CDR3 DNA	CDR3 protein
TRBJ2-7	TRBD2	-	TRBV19	TGTGCCAGTAGTATGGAGCGGGGCTACGAGCAGTACTTC	CASSMERGYEQYF
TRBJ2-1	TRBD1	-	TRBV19	TGTGCCACTCGACCGGGACAGGTGTTCAATGAGCAGTTCTTC	CATRPGQVFNEQFF
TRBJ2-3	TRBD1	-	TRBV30	TGTGCCTGGGGACAGGGAACAGATACGCAGTATTTT	CAWGQGTDTQYF
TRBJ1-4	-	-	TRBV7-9	TGTGCCAGCAGCTTGAGGTCGTGGGAAAAACTGTTTTTT	CASSLRSWEKLFF
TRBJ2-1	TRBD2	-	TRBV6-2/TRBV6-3	TGTGCCAGCAGTTACTCGAGCGGGAGTTTCAGAAATGAGCAGTTCTTC	CASSYSSGSFRNEQFF
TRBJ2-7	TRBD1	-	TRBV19	TGTGCCAGTAGTATTCAGGGGGCCTACGAGCAGTACTTC	CASSIQGAYEQYF
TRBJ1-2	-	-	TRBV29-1	TGCAGCGGCTCTACCGGGTCCCAGGGGGGCTACACCTTC	CSGSTGSQGGYTF
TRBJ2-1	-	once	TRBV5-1	TGCGCCAGCAGCTTCGGCGGCTCCTACAATGAGCAGTTCTTC	CASSFGGSYNEQFF
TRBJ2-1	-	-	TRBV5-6	TGTGCCAGCAGCTTAGGACAGAGCTCCTACAATGAGCAGTTCTTC	CASSLGQSSYNEQFF
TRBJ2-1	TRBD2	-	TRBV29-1	TGCAGCGTTGATCCCCCCAACTGCCCTGGCGGGAGTCCGGGCTCCTACAATGAGCAGTTCTTC	CSVDPPNCPGGSPGSYNEQFF
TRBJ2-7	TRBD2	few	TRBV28	TGTGCCAGCAGTGATCTAGCGGAACTCTACGAGCAGTACTTC	CASSDLAELYEQYF
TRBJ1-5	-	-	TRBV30	TGTGCCTGGAGCTCGAGGCGGGAGCAGCCCCAGCATTTT	CAWSSRREQPQHF
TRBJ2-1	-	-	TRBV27	TGTGCCAGCAGCCTGTCAGCCTACAATGAGCAGTTCTTC	CASSLSAYNEQFF
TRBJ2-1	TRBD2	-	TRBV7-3	TGTGCCAGCAGCTTATTAGCGGGAGTCGGAGAGCAGTTCTTC	CASSLLAGVGEQFF
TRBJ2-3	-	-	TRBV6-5	TGTGCCAGCAGTCCAACAGGTCTCACAGATACGCAGTATTTT	CASSPTGLTDTQYF
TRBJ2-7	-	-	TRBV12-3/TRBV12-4	TGTGCCAGCAGTTTAGGTCCGGCGGGCTACCAGTACTTC	CASSLGPAGYQYF
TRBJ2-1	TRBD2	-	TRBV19	TGTGCCACCAGGGGGGCTAGCGGGAGAAGCAATGAGCAGTTCTTC	CATRGASGRSNEQFF
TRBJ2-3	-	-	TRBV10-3	TGTGCCATCGCCCGGGAGAAGGGAGATACGCAGTATTTT	CAIAREKGDTQYF
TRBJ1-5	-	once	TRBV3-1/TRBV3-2	TGTGCCAGCAGCCACGGAGGGGGCAATCAGCCCCAGCATTTT	CASSHGGGNQPQHF
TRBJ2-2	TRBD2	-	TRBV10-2	TGCGCCAGCAGGACTAGCTACACCGGGGAGCTGTTTTTT	CASRTSYTGELFF
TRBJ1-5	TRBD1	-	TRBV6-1	TGTGCCAGCAGTGGTACCGGGACAGGGAGGAGGAGTAATCAGCCCCAGCATTTT	CASSGTGTGRRSNQPQHF
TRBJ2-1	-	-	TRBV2	TGTGCCAGCAGTGGGCGGGACCGATACAATGAGCAGTTCTTC	CASSGRDRYNEQFF
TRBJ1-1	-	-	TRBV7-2	TGTGCCAGCAGCCGTCACCTATCGGGGGGCGGAACTGAAGCTTTCTTT	CASSRHLSGGGTEAFF
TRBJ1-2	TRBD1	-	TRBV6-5	TGTGCCAGCAGTATGACAGGGGACTATGGCTACACCTTC	CASSMTGDYGYTF
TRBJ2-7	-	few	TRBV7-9	TGTGCCAGCAGCTTTCCGGTAGCGGCCCCCAGGGAGCAGTACTTC	CASSFPVAAPREQYF
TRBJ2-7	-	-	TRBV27	TGTGCCAGCAGTTATTCCAAGAAGAGCTCCTACGAGCAGTACTTC	CASSYSKKSSYEQYF
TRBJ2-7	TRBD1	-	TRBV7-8	TGTGCCAGCAGCGCACGGGGGACAGGGGGCGTCTACGAGCAGTACTTC	CASSARGTGGVYEQYF
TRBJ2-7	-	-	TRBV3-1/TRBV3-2	TGTGCCAGCAGCCAAGCACCACCTTCGGTGGTAAACTACGAGCAGTACTTC	CASSQAPPSVVNYEQYF
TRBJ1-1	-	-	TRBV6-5	TGTGCCAGCCACCCCGGGACACCCAGCACTGAAGCTTTCTTT	CASHPGTPSTEAFF
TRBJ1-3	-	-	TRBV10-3	TGTGCCATCAGTGAGTTCAGGGCCAACTCTGGAAACACCATATATTTT	CAISEFRANSGNTIYF
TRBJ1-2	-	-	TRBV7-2	TGTGCCAGCAGCTTAGCGCGGGGAAGCTATGGCTACACCTTC	CASSLARGSYGYTF
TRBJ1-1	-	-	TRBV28	TGTGCCAGCAGTCCTCCAGGGGCCCGGAACACTGAAGCTTTCTTT	CASSPPGARNTEAFF
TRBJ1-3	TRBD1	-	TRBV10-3	TGTGCCATCAGTGAGTCGCCGACAGGGTTGTCTGGAAACACCATATATTTT	CAISESPTGLSGNTIYF
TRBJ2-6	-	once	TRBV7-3	TGTGCCAGCAGCCCACGTTTCGGACAGCGCTCTGGGGCCAACGTCCTGACTTTC	CASSPRFGQRSGANVLTF
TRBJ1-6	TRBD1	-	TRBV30	TGTGCCTGGAGCGATACAGGGGTTTGGGGACCCCTCCACTTT	CAWSDTGVWGPLHF
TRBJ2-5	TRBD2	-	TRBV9	TGTGCCAGCAGCCCCTGGGGGCGGGAGGGCGGAGAGACCCAGTACTTC	CASSPWGREGGETQYF
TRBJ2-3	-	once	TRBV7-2	TGTGCCAGCAGCCCACGAGGGAAGCCTGAACCTAGCACAGATACGCAGTATTTT	CASSPRGKPEPSTDTQYF
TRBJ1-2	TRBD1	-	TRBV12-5	TGTGCTAGTGGTCAAGAGAGGACAGGTCTTTATGGCTACACCTTC	CASGQERTGLYGYTF
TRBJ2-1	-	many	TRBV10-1	TGCGCCAGCAGTAGGGGATCCGCTGAGCAGTTCTTC	CASSRGSAEQFF
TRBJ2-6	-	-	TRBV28	TGTGCCAGCAGATACAGCTCTGGGGCCAACGTCCTGACTTTC	CASRYSSGANVLTF
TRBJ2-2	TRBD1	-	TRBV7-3	TGTGCCAGCAGCGACGCGACAGGGAGATCGACCGGGGAGCTGTTTTTT	CASSDATGRSTGELFF
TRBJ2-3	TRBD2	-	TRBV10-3	TGTGCCATCAGTGAGCCCATGGGGACTAGCGGGAGGGCCGATACGCAGTATTTT	CAISEPMGTSGRADTQYF
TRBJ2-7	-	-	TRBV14	TGTGCCAGCAGAATTCACGGGACACCCGAATACGAGCAGTACTTC	CASRIHGTPEYEQYF
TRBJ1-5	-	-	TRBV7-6	TGTGCCAGCAGCCCGACCACAGGGACAAATCAGCCCCAGCATTTT	CASSPTTGTNQPQHF
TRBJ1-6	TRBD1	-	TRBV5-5	TGTGCCAGCAACCTACAGGGGGATAATTCACCCCTCCACTTT	CASNLQGDNSPLHF
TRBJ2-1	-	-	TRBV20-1	TGCAGTGCGAGTACCTTGTATAGCGGAGGGGATGAGCAGTTCTTC	CSASTLYSGGDEQFF
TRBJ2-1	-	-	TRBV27	TGTGCCAGCAGTTTAGATACGGAGGGGGCATACAATGAGCAGTTCTTC	CASSLDTEGAYNEQFF
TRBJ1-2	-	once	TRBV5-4	TGTGCCAGCAGCTCGACAGCCCTTTATGGCTACACCTTC	CASSSTALYGYTF
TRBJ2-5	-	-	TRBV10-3	TGTGCCATCAGTGCGAGAGGCGCAACCCAAGAGACCCAGTACTTC	CAISARGATQETQYF
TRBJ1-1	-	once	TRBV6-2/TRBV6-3	TGTGCCAGCAGTAGACAGCACACTGAAGCTTTCTTT	CASSRQHTEAFF